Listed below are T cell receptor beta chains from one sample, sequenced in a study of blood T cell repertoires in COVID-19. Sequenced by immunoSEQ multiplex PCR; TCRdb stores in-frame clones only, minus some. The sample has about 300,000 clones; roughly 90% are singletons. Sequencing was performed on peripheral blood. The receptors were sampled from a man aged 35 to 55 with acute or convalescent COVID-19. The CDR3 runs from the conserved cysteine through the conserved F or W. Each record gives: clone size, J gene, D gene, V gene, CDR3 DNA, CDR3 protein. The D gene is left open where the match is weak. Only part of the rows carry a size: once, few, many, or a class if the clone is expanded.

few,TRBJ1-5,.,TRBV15,TGTGCCACCAGCAGAGATCGGGCAGGGGCGAGCAATCAGCCCCAGCATTTT,CATSRDRAGASNQPQHF
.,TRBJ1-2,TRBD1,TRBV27,TGTGCCAGCAGGACAGGGGGCAATGGCTACACCTTC,CASRTGGNGYTF
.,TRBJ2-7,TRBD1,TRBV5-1,TGCGCCAGCAGCTTGGCTTGGACAGGGGTCCCCTACGAGCAGTACTTC,CASSLAWTGVPYEQYF
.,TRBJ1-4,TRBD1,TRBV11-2,TGTGCCAGCAGCGTCAGACAGGGAGTACAAGTAACATCTAATGAAAAACTGTTTTTT,CASSVRQGVQVTSNEKLFF
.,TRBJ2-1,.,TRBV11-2,TGTGCCAGCAGCTTAGGGAGGAGCTCCTACAATGAGCAGTTCTTC,CASSLGRSSYNEQFF
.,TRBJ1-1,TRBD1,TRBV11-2,TGTGCCAGCAGCTTGACAGGGGGGGACACTGAAGCTTTCTTT,CASSLTGGDTEAFF
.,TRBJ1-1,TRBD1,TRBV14,TGTGCCAGCAGCCAAGAATTAGGGGGACAGGGGTCCCTTCGGGCTTTCTTT,CASSQELGGQGSLRAFF
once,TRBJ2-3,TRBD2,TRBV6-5,TGTGCCAGCAGTTACGCGGCGGGGGGGTTGGATACGCAGTATTTT,CASSYAAGGLDTQYF
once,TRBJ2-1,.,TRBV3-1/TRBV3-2,TGTGCCAGCAGCCAGTCGGGGTCCTACAATGAGCAGTTCTTC,CASSQSGSYNEQFF
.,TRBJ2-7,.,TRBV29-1,TGCAGCGTTGAAGAACGGTACGAGCAGTACTTC,CSVEERYEQYF
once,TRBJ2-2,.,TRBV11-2,TGTGCCAGCAGCTCCCTAGAGAGGGCCGGGGAGCTGTTTTTT,CASSSLERAGELFF